One sample yielded the 8 T cell receptor beta chains listed below, sequenced in a study of cytomegalovirus exposure and HLA in healthy donors (dated by TCRdb to about 2017). The library was prepared using the immunoSEQ multiplex PCR assay. The multiplex PCR relied on a mix of 60 forward primers for TCR Vbeta segments and 13 reverse primers for TCR Jbeta segments. This immuneACCESS table, as held by TCRdb, lists in-frame sequences with V and J called but not all clones. Of the missing ones, under half trace to an unresolved V gene in checked studies; the others have no known cause. The sample has fewer than 150,000 clones on record, roughly 75% of them singletons. The top ten clones comprise 2% to 2.5% of the sample. Sequencing was done on a sample of PBMCs. These receptors originate from a man younger than 40 in good health and CMV-seronegative.

This chain links TRBV1 with TRBJ1-1; TRBD1, as called in the table, went unchecked against the DNA. TRBV1 is assigned pseudogene status. The CDR3 has 14 residues. DNA for the CDR3: TGCACCAGCAGCCAGGGGGGACAGAACCCTGAAGCTTTCTTT. Translating it yields CTSSQGGQNPEAFF.

Worth noting for this clone: One end of the junction does not line up with germline, which may come from a read error. The chain is built from TRBV10-3 and TRBJ1-5; 10 bases align to TRBD1. Germline lookup yields CDR1 ENHRY and CDR2 SYGVKD. The CDR3 spans 17 residues. The CDR3 nucleotides are TGTGCCATCAGTGAGAAGAGACAGGGGGCTTGGGATCAGCCCCAGAATTTT. Its protein product is CAISEKRQGAWDQPQNF.

This clone was seen a few times. The J gene is TRBJ1-4, the V gene TRBV6-5, with D unresolved. V dropped 2 bases and J dropped 0 bases, with 7 bases sitting between them. Germline V CDR1 and CDR2: MNHEY, SVGAGI. This CDR3 is built from 15 residues. CDR3 coding DNA: TGTGCCAGCAGTTACGGGCAAGCAACTAATGAAAAACTGTTTTTT. Amino acids: CASSYGQATNEKLFF.

The rearrangement links TRBV5-4 to TRBJ2-2; 13 positions match TRBD2. Germline V gene data show CDR1 as SGHNT and CDR2 as YYREEE (reference sequence). The CDR3 totals 16 residues. V was clipped by 4 bases and J by 4 bases; unmatched bases: 4. In nucleotides, the CDR3 is TGTGCCAGCAGCCAGACTAGCGGGGGGAGCACCGGGGAGCTGTTTTTT. Its protein is CASSQTSGGSTGELFF.

The chain uses TRBV5-1 and TRBJ2-7, with a possible D match to TRBD1 (6 bases). The CDR3 loop spans 17 amino acids. V lost 4 bases and J 0 bases, leaving 20 bases between the germline ends. The germline V gene has CDR1 SGHRS and CDR2 YFSETQ. The CDR3 coding sequence is TGCGCCAGCAGCCGGTACGACAGGAACCGCTCCTCCTACGAGCAGTACTTC. This translates into CASSRYDRNRSSYEQYF.

This clone was observed a handful of times. The chain carries TRBV5-1 and TRBJ1-1; 11 bases agree with TRBD1. This CDR3 is 14 amino acids long. J gave up 11 bases and V 2 bases, and 8 bases lay outside the gene matches. Germline V gives CDR1 SGHRS, CDR2 YFSETQ. The CDR3 region is CASSFGQGASGAFF. The DNA for the CDR3 is TGCGCCAGCAGCTTTGGACAGGGGGCGAGTGGGGCTTTCTTT.

V and J are TRBV6-1 and TRBJ2-1, with 8 bases matching TRBD2. Germline lookup yields CDR1 MNHNS and CDR2 SASEGT. J lost 8 bases, V lost 0 bases, and 6 bases had no gene match. The CDR3 spans 15 residues. The CDR3 DNA sequence: TGTGCCAGCAGTGAAGCCGGGGGGGGCTTCTATGAGCAGTTCTTC. Residues: CASSEAGGGFYEQFF.

V and J are TRBV27 and TRBJ2-5; 11 bases are a match to TRBD1. CDR1 and CDR2 (germline): MNHEY, SMNVEV (reference sequence). Trimming took 8 bases from V and 5 from J; bases not matched to a gene: 10. This CDR3 comprises 15 residues. CDR3 DNA: TGTGCCAGCGCTCCCGGACAGGGGGCCAGGGAGACCCAGTACTTC. Amino acids: CASAPGQGARETQYF.